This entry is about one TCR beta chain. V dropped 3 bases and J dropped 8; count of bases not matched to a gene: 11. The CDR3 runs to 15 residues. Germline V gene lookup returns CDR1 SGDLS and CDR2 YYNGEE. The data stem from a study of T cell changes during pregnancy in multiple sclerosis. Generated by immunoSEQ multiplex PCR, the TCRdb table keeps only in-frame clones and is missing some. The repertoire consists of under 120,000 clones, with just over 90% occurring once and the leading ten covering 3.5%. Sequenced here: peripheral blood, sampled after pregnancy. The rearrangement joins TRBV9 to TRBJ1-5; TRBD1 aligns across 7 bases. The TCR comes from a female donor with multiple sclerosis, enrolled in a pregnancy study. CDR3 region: CASSGGQAQSEPQHF. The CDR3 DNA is TGTGCCAGCAGCGGCGGACAGGCCCAATCGGAGCCCCAGCATTTT.